The 11 T cell receptor beta chains listed next were all sequenced from one sample in a study of blood T cells in healthy people across ages. Next came a second PCR, run for about 6 to 12 cycles, which used a sample-barcoded 5' primer along with a J-beta primer mix. Each CDR3 protein gets one entry after TCRdb re-called the 5' RACE reads with MiXCR. Found here are 1.4 million or so distinct CDR3 sequences, 40% to 45% of them singletons; the top ten hold roughly 3.7%. The sample consisted of blood. These receptors originate from a woman between 18 and 30 years old in good health.

The chain carries TRBV20-1 and TRBJ2-3; 8 bases match TRBD2. CDR1 DFQATT and CDR2 SNEGSKA come from the germline V gene (reference sequence). This CDR3 is 15 amino acids long. V shed 3 bases, J shed 2 bases, and the junction held 7 bases outside the gene matches. As DNA, the CDR3 is TGCAGTGCTAGCTCCCAGCGGGGGTACACAGATACGCAGTATTTT. Amino acids: CSASSQRGYTDTQYF.

The chain employs TRBV20-1 and TRBJ2-1, with D perhaps matching TRBD2 (6 bases). Per the germline V gene, CDR1 is DFQATT and CDR2 is SNEGSKA (reference sequence). The germline V and J ends were trimmed by 4 bases and 6 bases, with 13 bases remaining between them. The CDR3 covers 13 residues. CDR3 DNA sequence: TGCAGTGCTACGCTCGGGAGTGGCAATGAGCAGTTCTTC. Encoded protein: CSATLGSGNEQFF.

The chain joins TRBV6-2 or TRBV6-3 to TRBJ2-5, with unresolved D. The CDR3 covers 12 residues. Germline V gene data show CDR1 as MNHEY and CDR2 as SVGEGT. The V end was cut by 8 bases, the J end by 0 bases, with 7 bases between. CDR3 nucleotides: TGTGCCAGCCATCAGTACCAAGAGACCCAGTACTTC. Translating it yields CASHQYQETQYF.

The sample holds a few counts of this clonotype. The rearrangement joins TRBV7-2 to TRBJ2-5; D may be TRBD1 or TRBD2 (5 bases each). Trimming removed 1 base from V and 2 bases from J, with 11 bases in between. Germline V lookup: CDR1 SGHTA, CDR2 FQGNSA. The CDR3 has 15 residues. The CDR3 DNA is TGTGCCAGCAGCTTAGTCAAGGGACCACAAGAGACCCAGTACTTC. This encodes CASSLVKGPQETQYF.

CDR3 DNA: TGTGCCAGCAGTGGGGCGAAAACAGGGCAAGAGACCCAGTACTTC. Amino acid sequence: CASSGAKTGQETQYF. The chain uses TRBV25-1 and TRBJ2-5; possibly TRBD1 for D (6 bases). From germline, CDR1 is MGHDK and CDR2 SYGVNS. This CDR3 is built from 15 residues. The ends were cut back, 4 bases at V and 2 bases at J, with 14 bases in the middle.

The chain has TRBV4-2 and TRBJ2-6; the match to TRBD1 covers 7 bases. Germline V CDR1 and CDR2: LGHNA, YNFKEQ. The CDR3 loop spans 16 amino acids. With V trimmed by 5 bases and J by 0 bases, 4 bases remained unmatched. CDR3 sequence: CASSGTASSGANVLTF. The DNA for the CDR3 is TGTGCCAGCAGCGGGACAGCGAGCTCTGGGGCCAACGTCCTGACTTTC.

This clonotype turned up a few times. The V call is TRBV28, the J call TRBJ1-1; D not resolved. Germline CDR1 is MDHEN and CDR2 is SYDVKM. V shed 3 bases and J shed 2 bases, with 7 bases lying between them. The CDR3 is made up of 13 amino acids. CDR3 bases: TGTGCCAGCAGTTTTCCCGATAACACTGAAGCTTTCTTT. This gives the protein CASSFPDNTEAFF.

V is TRBV7-2 and J is TRBJ1-5; 10 bases map to TRBD1. CDR1 and CDR2 (germline): SGHTA, FQGNSA. The CDR3 is made up of 17 amino acids. V gave up 5 bases and J gave up 2 bases; unmatched junction bases: 9. For the CDR3, the DNA is TGTGCCAGCAGCAAACGACAGGGGGCGCAAGGCAATCAGCCCCAGCATTTT. Translation gives CASSKRQGAQGNQPQHF.

This clonotype appeared a few times. The chain is built from TRBV4-3 and TRBJ2-1, with D possibly being TRBD2 (6 bases). Germline-derived CDR1 and CDR2 are LGHNA and YSLEER. The CDR3 is 16 residues long. The V end lost 1 base, the J end lost 7 bases, and 17 bases lay between the germline ends. The CDR3 DNA sequence: TGCGCCAGCAGCCAAGCGGGAGTAACCTTTGGGAATGAGCAGTTCTTC. Translating it yields CASSQAGVTFGNEQFF.

The J gene is TRBJ2-1, the V gene TRBV6-5; D is perhaps TRBD1 (6 bases). The DNA end is more similar to TRBJ2-7, so the J call may be wrong. CDR1 and CDR2 (germline): MNHEY, SVGAGI. There are 16 residues in the CDR3. CDR3 sequence reads: CASDLQGPGSGNEQYF. The CDR3 DNA sequence: TGTGCCAGCGATCTACAGGGTCCGGGGAGTGGCAATGAGCAGTACTTC.

The V call is TRBV7-2, the J call TRBJ1-5; possible D gene TRBD1, 6 bases. V lost 1 base, J lost 6 bases, and 10 bases lay in between. Per germline, CDR1 SGHTA and CDR2 FQGNSA. The CDR3 contains 14 residues. CDR3 sequence: CASSLVGASQPQHF. CDR3 bases: TGTGCCAGCAGCTTAGTGGGGGCCTCTCAGCCCCAGCATTTT.